The rows below give T cell receptor beta chains drawn from one sample of a study of cytomegalovirus exposure and HLA in healthy donors. Method: immunoSEQ multiplex PCR; TCRdb's copy keeps in-frame clones and lacks some. The sample gives fewer than 250,000 clones, about 75% of which show up once; 1.8% is in the top ten. Sequencing was carried out using PBMCs. These receptors were collected from a woman aged 30 to 39 in good health and CMV-seronegative. Each CDR3 is given with its conserved first and last residue. D genes are given only for firm matches. Clone size is not always given. Where it is, it says once, few, many or a class for expanded clones.

>.|TRBV10-2|TRBJ2-5|.
TGCGCCAGCAGTGAGGTTCGGGAGACCCAGTACTTC
CASSEVRETQYF
>.|TRBV11-2|TRBJ2-2|few
TGTGCCAGCAGCTTAGATCCGGGGAACACCGGGGAGCTGTTTTTT
CASSLDPGNTGELFF
>.|TRBV10-2|TRBJ2-2|.
TGCGCCAGCACAAGGACTTGGGCCGGGGAGCTGTTTTTT
CASTRTWAGELFF
>TRBD2|TRBV10-3|TRBJ2-5|few
TGTGCCATCAGGGGACTAGCGGGTGATCAAGAGACCCAGTACTTC
CAIRGLAGDQETQYF
>TRBD1|TRBV6-1|TRBJ2-5|.
TGTGCCAGCTTAGCCAGGGACAGGGTACGAGAGACCCAGTACTTC
CASLARDRVRETQYF
>TRBD2|TRBV6-7|TRBJ2-5|.
TGTGTCAGCAGTTACTCGAGTCGACCAGCGGGGGAGGGGACCCAGTACTTC
CVSSYSSRPAGEGTQYF
>TRBD1|TRBV6-1|TRBJ1-5|many
TGTGCCAGCAGTGAAATCCCAGGACAGGGAAATCAGCCCCAGCATTTT
CASSEIPGQGNQPQHF
>.|TRBV25-1|TRBJ1-1|.
TGTGCCAGCAGTGGACAGGTTTTTGAAGCTTTCTTT
CASSGQVFEAFF
>.|TRBV2|TRBJ1-1|few
TGTGCCAGCACCTGGACTGTGAACACTGAAGCTTTCTTT
CASTWTVNTEAFF
>.|TRBV6-5|TRBJ1-4|.
TGTGCCAGCTCCTTAGTGGGCAATGAAAAACTGTTTTTT
CASSLVGNEKLFF
>.|TRBV7-2|TRBJ1-1|few
TGTGCCAGCAGCTACCCGACAGCCACTGAAGCTTTCTTT
CASSYPTATEAFF